Listed here are 8 T cell receptor beta chains from one sample, sequenced in a study of T-cell reconstitution after alpha-beta-depleted transplantation in children. A TCRbeta library incorporating unique molecular identifiers was prepared. From the PCR reads, TCRdb called clonotypes with MiXCR, one entry per CDR3 protein. The sample lists 200,000 to 250,000 distinct CDR3 sequences; 12% were seen once. The sample consisted of PBMCs from the stem cell graft donor, taken from the stem cell graft. All receptors derive from a human donor who donated a stem cell graft to a child with acute lymphoblastic leukemia.

This clonotype was counted ten times or more. This rearrangement joins TRBV12-3 or TRBV12-4 to TRBJ2-7; D is perhaps TRBD1 (5 bases). V gave up 5 bases and J gave up 2 bases, with 13 bases separating them. This CDR3 contains 14 residues. DNA for the CDR3: TGTGCCAGCAGTCCTCGACAGTCTACCTACGAGCAGTACTTC. Its translation: CASSPRQSTYEQYF.

On this clonotype itself: This could be a read error, since a much larger clone is one nucleotide away. The chain links TRBV6-1 to TRBJ1-1; D is uncertain. Germline V lookup: CDR1 MNHNS, CDR2 SASEGT. The CDR3 is 14 amino acids. Trimming removed 6 bases from V and 4 bases from J, with 15 bases in between. The CDR3 is CASRPSGRTTEAFF. The DNA for the CDR3 is TGTGCCAGCAGACCCTCCGGGAGAACCACTGAAGCTTTCTTT.

At least ten counts were recorded for this clonotype. The CDR3 DNA follows: TGCAGCGTCGGACTGCGTCACAGCAATGAGCAGTTCTTC. It encodes CSVGLRHSNEQFF. The rearrangement links TRBV29-1 to TRBJ2-1; tentative D call: TRBD2 (5 bases). CDR3 length: 13 amino acids. Germline CDR1 SQVTM, CDR2 ANQGSEA. V was trimmed by 6 bases and J by 6 bases, leaving 15 bases between them.

The sample holds many counts of this clonotype. J is TRBJ1-4 and V is TRBV7-9; D call uncertain. The CDR3 runs 14 residues. Germline lookup yields CDR1 SEHNR and CDR2 FQNEAQ (reference sequence). Trimming took off 2 bases at V and 8 bases at J, with 12 bases between the two ends. CDR3 protein: CASSLLSDREKLFF. CDR3 in DNA: TGTGCCAGCAGCTTACTCTCGGATCGGGAAAAACTGTTTTTT. The full variable domain, its missing parts supplied by reference TRBV7-9 and TRBJ1-4, is DTGVSQNPRHKITKRGQNVTFRCDPISEHNRLYWYRQTLGQGPEFLTYFQNEAQLEKSRLLSDRFSAERPKGSFSTLEIQRTEQGDSAMYLCASSLLSDREKLFFGSGTQLSVL.

This clonotype was recorded a few times. CDR3 bases: TGTGCCAGCACTCCCCAGGCGGGGAGTGGGAGCACAGATACGCAGTATTTT. Residues: CASTPQAGSGSTDTQYF. This chain links TRBV11-2 with TRBJ2-3; possibly TRBD2 for D (6 bases). The germline CDR1 and CDR2 sequences are SGHAT and FQNNGV. CDR3 size: 17 residues. Deletions cut 7 bases from V and 0 bases from J, with 20 bases between.

There are many counts of this clonotype. The genes are TRBV18 and TRBJ2-7; no clear D. CDR1 KGHSH and CDR2 LQKENI come from the germline V gene. V lost 2 bases and J 2 bases, leaving 13 bases between the germline ends. The CDR3 sequence is 15 residues long. CDR3 in amino acids: CASSPNWTLTYEQYF. For the CDR3, the DNA is TGTGCCAGCTCACCAAACTGGACGCTGACCTACGAGCAGTACTTC.

A note on this clonotype: Since a much larger clone is just one base distant, this may be a read error. The chain is built from TRBV10-3 and TRBJ2-2; TRBD1 aligns across 7 bases. The CDR3 covers 14 residues. Germline V lookup: CDR1 ENHRY, CDR2 SYGVKD. In DNA form, the CDR3 reads TGTGCCACCAGTGGCGACAGGGATACCGGGGAGCTGTTTTTT. Its translation: CATSGDRDTGELFF.

This clonotype was detected ten times or more. V usage is TRBV28 and J usage is TRBJ2-1; perhaps TRBD2 as D (6 bases). CDR1 and CDR2 (germline): MDHEN, SYDVKM. Trimming stripped 2 bases from V and 4 bases from J, with 9 bases between. This CDR3 contains 14 residues. CDR3 loop: CASSLTAGYNEQFF. The CDR3 coding sequence is TGTGCCAGCAGTTTAACCGCGGGGTACAATGAGCAGTTCTTC.